This T cell receptor (beta chain) came from a study of T cells in Graves' hyperthyroidism and ophthalmopathy. The CDR3 sequence is 15 residues long. Germline V lookup: CDR1 SNHLY, CDR2 FYNNEI. V was pared by 5 bases and J by 8 bases, with 21 bases between. Comments on this clonotype: Its target is not known.

TCR beta CDR3 regions were amplified from RNA. The HTBI primer set drove a first-round RT-PCR of the TCR CDR3. One entry per CDR3 protein, called by TCRdb with MiXCR from the multiplex PCR reads. The top ten clones hold about 8.3% of a sample with roughly 570,000 distinct CDR3 sequences, roughly 46% of them seen once. Study results and limitations: Most clonotypes that expanded in the thyroid above 0.001 also showed up in blood.

This chain joins TRBV2 and TRBJ1-2; D is unresolved. The sequenced sample was peripheral blood or thyroid tissue (not recorded which). This receptor was taken from a woman aged 18-29 years with Graves' hyperthyroidism. CDR3 amino acids: CASSLSLESQGGYTF. For the CDR3, the DNA is TGTGCCAGCAGTTTATCACTGGAAAGCCAAGGAGGCTACACCTTC.